The clone carrying this TCR beta chain was picked up a small number of times. Its antigen is undetermined. V shed 2 bases and J shed 0 bases, with 8 bases lying between them. Looked up from germline, CDR1 is SGHNT and CDR2 is YYREEE (reference sequence). The CDR3 extends over 15 amino acids. TCRdb redid the calling of the reads with MiXCR, one entry per CDR3 protein. The repertoire holds about 24,000 distinct CDR3 sequences, with approximately 24% as singletons. This specimen belongs to a study of T cell repertoires in cytomegalovirus infection. Whole-study results and caveats: CMV-specific TCR beta clonotypes restricted by HLA-C dominated the ex vivo response.

Sequenced material: CD8+ T cells from cultured PBMCs, taken from culture after CMV antigen stimulation. The chain combines TRBV5-4 with TRBJ1-4; D gene uncertain. This receptor was taken from a human donor in good health (CMV status not recorded). Some clones in this sample may be carry-over from other donors' samples. The CDR3 is CASSFDGSTNEKLFF. CDR3 nucleotides: TGTGCCAGCAGCTTTGACGGATCAACTAATGAAAAACTGTTTTTT.